This T cell receptor (beta chain) was documented in a study of CD8 T cells in ankylosing spondylitis. Using its own MiXCR run on the 5' RACE reads, TCRdb lists one record per CDR3 protein. The sample lists around 480,000 distinct CDR3 sequences; roughly 15% were seen once. This clonotype was found once. Its antigen is currently unknown. The CDR3 runs 14 residues. V shed 6 bases, J shed 0 bases, and the junction held 3 bases outside the gene matches. The V gene's germline CDR1 is DFQATT and CDR2 SNEGSKA (reference sequence). Study observations and caveats: There was a TCR beta motif, made of several highly homologous variants, that appeared characteristic of ankylosing spondylitis blood.

This clonotype was sampled from a male donor with ankylosing spondylitis. The sequencing sample was made of blood, either unsorted or a sorted T cell fraction (not recorded which). V is TRBV20-1 and J is TRBJ1-3; 9 bases match TRBD1. As DNA, the CDR3 is TGCAGTGCCCCGGACAGGGGCTCTGGAAACACCATATATTTT. It specifies CSAPDRGSGNTIYF.